The 26 T cell receptor beta chains below come from one sample, sequenced in a study of shared clonotypes between healthy human individuals. Terminally differentiated effector memory CD45RA+ cells were excluded from the naive CD8 cells, which were CD45RO-negative and positively selected for CCR7. Produced via immunoSEQ multiplex PCR; TCRdb's table is partial and in-frame only. The sample records about 2.1 million clones, over 85% being singletons. The sequencing input was naive CD8+ T cells from PBMCs. The receptors derive from a man between 18 and 29 years old in good health. Some clones in this sample may be carry-over from other donors' samples.

The chain uses TRBV20-1 and TRBJ2-1; D is uncertain. CDR3 size: 11 residues. Trimming removed 3 bases from V and 8 bases from J, with 8 bases in between. Germline lookup yields CDR1 DFQATT and CDR2 SNEGSKA (reference sequence). The CDR3 loop is CSARVGHEQFF. The CDR3 DNA is TGCAGTGCTAGGGTCGGGCATGAGCAGTTCTTC.

V and J are TRBV5-6 and TRBJ2-1; 11 nucleotides align to TRBD1. Germline lookup yields CDR1 SGHDT and CDR2 YYEEEE. The CDR3 contains 16 residues. The V and J ends lost 3 bases and 7 bases, in that order; junction bases with no gene match: 9. CDR3: CASSYLDRGRGNEQFF. The CDR3 DNA sequence: TGTGCCAGCAGCTACCTGGACAGGGGGCGCGGAAATGAGCAGTTCTTC.

Points on this clone: An end of the junction does not agree with germline; a read error may underlie this. Other nucleotide sequences in the sample specify the same CDR3. This chain uses TRBV7-9 with TRBJ2-7, with D unclear. The germline V gene encodes CDR1 SEHNR and CDR2 FQNEAQ (reference sequence). CDR3 length: 12 amino acids. The CDR3 protein is CASSSGSHEQYF. CDR3 coding DNA: TGTGCCAGCAGCTCCGGCTCCCACGAGCAGTACTTC.

This chain uses TRBV9 with TRBJ2-1, with TRBD1 as a possible D gene (6 bases). Trimming left V 4 bases short and J 6 bases short, with 17 bases between. The CDR3 is 15 amino acids. Germline lookup yields CDR1 SGDLS and CDR2 YYNGEE. The chain's CDR3 is CASSSFQGKSNEQFF. The CDR3 DNA follows: TGTGCCAGCAGCTCTTTTCAGGGGAAGAGCAATGAGCAGTTCTTC.

The chain employs TRBV28 and TRBJ1-6; 12 bases fit TRBD1. CDR3 length equals 16 residues. J lost 7 bases, V lost 2 bases, and 3 bases had no gene match. Germline V gives CDR1 MDHEN, CDR2 SYDVKM. This CDR3 is CASSLSGTGGNSPLHF. The CDR3 DNA follows: TGTGCCAGCAGTTTAAGCGGGACAGGGGGCAATTCACCCCTCCACTTT.

The J gene is TRBJ2-1, the V gene TRBV10-2; 10 bases align to TRBD2. Germline V gene sequence: CDR1 WSHSY, CDR2 SAAADI. Trimming removed 3 bases from V and 7 bases from J; junction bases left unmatched: 6. The CDR3 is made up of 15 amino acids. CDR3 sequence: CASSEAGGIINEQFF. The CDR3 DNA follows: TGCGCCAGCAGTGAAGCGGGAGGGATCATAAATGAGCAGTTCTTC.

This chain uses TRBV29-1 with TRBJ2-3; weak D call: TRBD2 (6 bases). Looked up from germline, CDR1 is SQVTM and CDR2 is ANQGSEA. The CDR3 has 15 residues. Trimming pared 4 bases from V and 2 bases from J, leaving 16 bases between. The CDR3 nucleotides read TGCAGCGTTGTTGGCGGGGTCAGCTACACAGATACGCAGTATTTT. This sequence encodes CSVVGGVSYTDTQYF.

The genes are TRBV7-6 and TRBJ2-1; perhaps TRBD1 as D (5 bases). Germline-derived CDR1 and CDR2 are SGHVS and FNYEAQ. With 1 base removed from V and 3 bases from J, the gap between germline ends came to 10 bases. The CDR3 covers 15 residues. The CDR3 loop is CASSLGTGDYNEQFF. The DNA of the CDR3 is TGTGCCAGCAGCTTAGGCACAGGAGACTACAATGAGCAGTTCTTC.

This clone was found a few times. V is TRBV20-1 and J is TRBJ1-5; maybe TRBD1 (5 bases). The germline CDR1 and CDR2 sequences are DFQATT and SNEGSKA (reference sequence). The CDR3 has 11 residues. Trimming cost V 7 bases and J 4 bases, with 8 bases left between them. The chain's CDR3 is CSVGTNQPQHF. In DNA form, the CDR3 reads TGCAGTGTAGGGACGAATCAGCCCCAGCATTTT.

The chain uses TRBV6-1 and TRBJ1-1, with a tentative D call TRBD1 (6 bases). Trimming stripped 6 bases from V and 1 base from J, with 12 bases between. Germline loops: CDR1 MNHNS, CDR2 SASEGT. CDR3 length: 14 amino acids. The CDR3 DNA is TGTGCCAGCAGGGCGACAGGTAGGAACACTGAAGCTTTCTTT. This gives the protein CASRATGRNTEAFF.

V usage is TRBV5-8 and J usage is TRBJ1-2; 10 bases are a match to TRBD1. Germline loops: CDR1 SGHTS, CDR2 YDEGEE. J lost 4 bases, V lost 4 bases, and 7 bases had no gene match. CDR3 size: 15 residues. DNA of the CDR3: TGTGCCAGCAGCCACGACAGGGGGCTCGGCTATGGCTACACCTTC. Protein sequence: CASSHDRGLGYGYTF.

The J gene is TRBJ1-5, the V gene TRBV4-2, with 9 bases lining up with TRBD1. The germline CDR1 and CDR2 sequences are LGHNA and YNFKEQ. The V gene end was trimmed by 3 bases and the J gene end by 4 bases; junction bases not matched to a gene: 10. The CDR3 is 17 amino acids. This CDR3 is CASSHLQGAEGNQPQHF. The CDR3 DNA sequence: TGTGCCAGCAGCCACTTACAGGGGGCGGAGGGAAATCAGCCCCAGCATTTT.

V gene TRBV29-1 combines with J gene TRBJ1-1; D is perhaps TRBD1 (5 bases). The CDR3 consists of 11 residues. V was pared by 3 bases and J by 7 bases, with 9 bases between. Germline loops: CDR1 SQVTM, CDR2 ANQGSEA. CDR3 amino acids: CSVDSGYEAFF. In DNA form, the CDR3 reads TGCAGCGTTGATTCAGGGTATGAAGCTTTCTTT. The full variable domain, in which reference TRBV29-1 and TRBJ1-1 provide the parts outside the CDR3, is SAVISQKPSRDICQRGTSLTIQCQVDSQVTMMFWYRQQPGQSLTLIATANQGSEATYESGFVIDKFPISRPNLTFSTLTVSNMSPEDSSIYLCSVDSGYEAFFGQGTRLTVV.

The chain links TRBV7-8 to TRBJ2-2, with 14 bases aligning to TRBD2. Germline CDR1 SGHVS, CDR2 FQNEAQ. The CDR3 consists of 20 residues. J gave up 4 bases and V 4 bases, and 14 bases lay outside the gene matches. The CDR3 region has the DNA TGTGCCAGCAGCTCACCCTCGGGACTAGCGGGAGAGGGGGTCACCGGGGAGCTGTTTTTT. This encodes CASSSPSGLAGEGVTGELFF.

The chain recombines TRBV11-2 with TRBJ2-7; 13 nucleotides agree with TRBD2. This CDR3 comprises 19 residues. The V gene end was trimmed by 4 bases and the J gene end by 2 bases; junction bases not matched to a gene: 14. CDR1 and CDR2 from the germline V gene are SGHAT and FQNNGV. CDR3 residues: CASSSPPPGTSGIAYEQYF. The CDR3 region has the DNA TGTGCCAGCAGCTCTCCTCCGCCCGGGACTAGCGGGATAGCCTACGAGCAGTACTTC.

The chain carries TRBV28 and TRBJ2-2; D is perhaps TRBD2 (6 bases). Germline CDR1 MDHEN, CDR2 SYDVKM. V lost 6 bases to trimming and J lost 6 bases, with 11 bases between them. The CDR3 loop spans 13 amino acids. The CDR3 DNA reads TGTGCCAGCAGCCCATCTAGCGCCGGGGAGCTGTTTTTT. Translating it yields CASSPSSAGELFF.

Here the CDR3 reads CASSISSRGRTETNEKLFF. In DNA form, the CDR3 reads TGTGCCAGTAGTATTTCATCGAGGGGCCGTACTGAAACTAATGAAAAACTGTTTTTT. V and J are TRBV19 and TRBJ1-4, with D perhaps matching TRBD1 (5 bases). Germline V gene sequence: CDR1 LNHDA, CDR2 SQIVND (reference sequence). V dropped 3 bases and J dropped 1 base, with 21 bases sitting between them. This CDR3 region has 19 residues.

The rearrangement uses TRBV9 and TRBJ2-1, with TRBD1 matching 8 bases. V shed 8 bases, J shed 8 bases, and the junction held 15 bases outside the gene matches. The CDR3 runs 15 residues. Germline values: CDR1 SGDLS, CDR2 YYNGEE. As DNA, the CDR3 is TGTGCCAGGAAACCGGGACAGGTCTATTCTCATGAGCAGTTCTTC. Amino acid sequence: CARKPGQVYSHEQFF. Based on the CDR3 plus reference TRBV9 and TRBJ2-1, the full variable domain is DSGVTQTPKHLITATGQRVTLRCSPRSGDLSVYWYQQSLDQGLQFLIQYYNGEERAKGNILERFSAQQFPDLHSELNLSSLELGDSALYFCARKPGQVYSHEQFFGPGTRLTVL.

CDR3 protein: CAAGAGEKLFF. In nucleotides, the CDR3 is TGTGCGGCGGGGGCTGGGGAAAAACTGTTTTTT. This chain links TRBV6-5 with TRBJ1-4; D is perhaps TRBD1 (6 bases). Germline CDR1 reads MNHEY; CDR2 reads SVGAGI. This CDR3 spans 11 amino acids.

This clone was observed once. This chain links TRBV7-9 with TRBJ1-1, with a possible D match to TRBD1 (5 bases). There are 16 residues in the CDR3. V lost 4 bases, J lost 0 bases, and 15 bases lay in between. From germline, CDR1 is SEHNR and CDR2 FQNEAQ (reference sequence). CDR3 sequence (DNA): TGTGCCAGCAGCTCGATTCCTCAGGGCTTGAACACTGAAGCTTTCTTT. Amino acid sequence: CASSSIPQGLNTEAFF.

The chain has TRBV6-6 and TRBJ2-1; D is unclear. The CDR3 is made up of 13 amino acids. CDR1 is MNHNY, CDR2 SVGAGI, per germline (reference sequence). Trimming cost V 0 bases and J 6 bases, with 6 bases left between them. CDR3 sequence: CASSYSGLNEQFF. The CDR3 DNA follows: TGTGCCAGCAGTTACTCAGGGCTCAATGAGCAGTTCTTC.

This clone was counted a single time. The chain uses TRBV27 and TRBJ1-1; 7 bases align to TRBD1. The CDR3 has 16 residues. Per the germline V gene, CDR1 is MNHEY and CDR2 is SMNVEV (reference sequence). V gave up 5 bases and J gave up 7 bases; unmatched junction bases: 16. The CDR3 region has the DNA TGTGCCAGCAGTGCCCGCCCGGGACAGCGAGCCCTTGAAGCTTTCTTT. Protein product: CASSARPGQRALEAFF.

The chain couples TRBV27 to TRBJ2-1; D may be TRBD1 or TRBD2 (5 bases each). The CDR3 runs 15 residues. V gave up 3 bases and J gave up 5 bases, with 14 bases separating them. CDR1 and CDR2 from the germline V gene are MNHEY and SMNVEV (reference sequence). The CDR3 DNA follows: TGTGCCAGCAGTTTTGGGGGTGGGCGGAACAATGAGCAGTTCTTC. It translates to CASSFGGGRNNEQFF.

The CDR3 DNA reads as TGTGCCAGCGGCTCCGGGGTGAATGAGCAGTTCTTC. This gives the protein CASGSGVNEQFF. The V gene is TRBV28, the J gene TRBJ2-1, with D maybe TRBD2 (5 bases). V lost 8 bases and J 7 bases, leaving 12 bases between the germline ends. There are 12 residues in the CDR3. From germline, CDR1 is MDHEN and CDR2 SYDVKM. The full variable domain, with the rest looked up from reference TRBV28 and TRBJ2-1, is DVKVTQSSRYLVKRTGEKVFLECVQDMDHENMFWYRQDPGLGLRLIYFSYDVKMKEKGDIPEGYSVSREKKERFSLILESASTNQTSMYLCASGSGVNEQFFGPGTRLTVL.

V and J are TRBV5-6 and TRBJ2-2, with D maybe TRBD2 (6 bases). The V end lost 1 base, the J end lost 1 base, and 8 bases lay between the germline ends. Germline CDR1 and CDR2: SGHDT and YYEEEE. This CDR3 region has 15 residues. CDR3 amino acids: CASSLRRENTGELFF. As DNA, the CDR3 is TGTGCCAGCAGCTTGCGGCGGGAGAACACCGGGGAGCTGTTTTTT.

This chain connects TRBV28 to TRBJ2-6; 9 bases map to TRBD2. Germline V gives CDR1 MDHEN, CDR2 SYDVKM. Germline trimming cut 5 bases from V and 0 bases from J; bases unmatched to any gene: 8. The CDR3 totals 18 residues. This chain's CDR3 is CASSLIGTSYSGANVLTF. The CDR3 DNA follows: TGTGCCAGCAGTCTTATCGGGACTAGCTACTCTGGGGCCAACGTCCTGACTTTC.